A selection of T cell receptor beta chains follows, all from one sample in a study of blood T cells in healthy people across ages. In TCRdb, the 5' RACE reads were re-called with MiXCR into one record per CDR3 protein. The sample has 730,000 or so distinct CDR3 sequences; around two fifths are singletons. Input material: blood. Source of these receptors: an elderly man in good health. Both conserved end residues are part of each CDR3. The D gene is left open where the match is weak. Rows give clone size only sometimes, using once, few, many, or a class for an expanded clone.

D,V,J,size,CDR3
TRBD2,TRBV24-1,TRBJ2-3,-,CATSAPAGGPDTQYF
TRBD1,TRBV20-1,TRBJ1-1,-,CSARPVTGFLAEAFF
-,TRBV7-9,TRBJ1-6,few,CASSLETINSPLHF
TRBD2,TRBV6-1,TRBJ2-2,-,CASSLQAGGIGELFF
-,TRBV29-1,TRBJ2-7,-,CSVEGGRTYEQYF
TRBD1,TRBV6-1,TRBJ2-7,-,CASSEVTGQGASDEQYF
TRBD2,TRBV27,TRBJ2-3,-,CASRARTSGRATDTQYF
-,TRBV6-1,TRBJ2-4,-,CASTLEGGQAKNIQYF
-,TRBV7-9,TRBJ2-5,-,CASSLVMTSYEQYF
TRBD1,TRBV27,TRBJ1-2,-,CASSSMTGTYGYTF
-,TRBV7-2,TRBJ2-6,few,CASSLLVSGANVLTF
-,TRBV10-1,TRBJ2-1,-,CASPLGSEGNNGQFF
TRBD2,TRBV7-9,TRBJ2-1,-,CASSFRAGDYNEQFF
-,TRBV7-2,TRBJ2-1,-,CASSLVRTILYEQFF
-,TRBV4-3,TRBJ1-3,-,CASSQDERNTIYF
-,TRBV10-1,TRBJ1-1,few,CASSGRRDGEAFF
TRBD2,TRBV7-9,TRBJ2-3,-,CASSPPLSGYTTSTDTQYF
-,TRBV7-9,TRBJ2-7,-,CASSFDPTYEQYF
-,TRBV20-1,TRBJ2-5,-,CSASPRSETQYF
-,TRBV7-2,-,-,CASSPDGRTQYF
-,TRBV5-6,TRBJ1-1,-,CASSSPRRTWGTEAFF
-,TRBV20-1,TRBJ2-5,-,CSASGQQETQYF
-,TRBV6-1,-,-,CASSEYLERETQYF
TRBD1,TRBV5-1,TRBJ1-4,-,CASSLETTGDVGEKLFF
-,TRBV25-1,TRBJ1-5,-,CASSDAGGQPQHF
-,TRBV7-8,TRBJ1-6,-,CASSLESGRNSPLHF
-,TRBV3-1,TRBJ2-3,-,CASSLGSGGASTDTQYF
-,TRBV27,TRBJ1-6,-,CASSPIGGPSSYNSPLHF
-,TRBV6-5,TRBJ2-3,-,CASSSPGIGRDTQYF